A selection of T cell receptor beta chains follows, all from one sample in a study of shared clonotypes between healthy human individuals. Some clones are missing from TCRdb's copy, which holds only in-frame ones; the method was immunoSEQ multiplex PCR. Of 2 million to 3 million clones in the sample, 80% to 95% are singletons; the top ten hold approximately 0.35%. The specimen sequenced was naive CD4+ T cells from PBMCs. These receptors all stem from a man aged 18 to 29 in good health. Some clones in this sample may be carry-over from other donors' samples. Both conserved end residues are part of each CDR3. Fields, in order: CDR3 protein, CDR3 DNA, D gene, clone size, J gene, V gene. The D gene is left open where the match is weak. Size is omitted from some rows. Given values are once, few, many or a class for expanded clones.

CASSLAGGNTGELFF,TGTGCCAGCAGTTTAGCGGGAGGAAACACCGGGGAGCTGTTTTTT,TRBD2,-,TRBJ2-2,TRBV6-1
CASSGSSGNTIYF,TGCGCCAGCAGCGGGAGCTCTGGAAACACCATATATTTT,-,-,TRBJ1-3,TRBV5-1
CASSLKGQGTYEQYF,TGTGCCAGCAGTTTAAAGGGCCAGGGGACCTACGAGCAGTACTTC,-,-,TRBJ2-7,TRBV27
CASSLHSGRDDEQYF,TGCGCCAGCAGCCTACACAGCGGGAGAGACGACGAGCAGTACTTC,TRBD2,-,TRBJ2-7,TRBV5-1
CASSPYTDTQYF,TGTGCCAGCAGTCCCTACACAGATACGCAGTATTTT,-,-,TRBJ2-3,TRBV6-1
CASSPGSDEQFF,TGCGCCAGCAGCCCTGGAAGCGATGAGCAGTTCTTC,-,few,TRBJ2-1,TRBV5-1
CASSWRSSSYEQYF,TGTGCCAGCAGCTGGAGGTCCAGCAGCTACGAGCAGTACTTC,-,-,TRBJ2-7,TRBV5-6
CASSETGTGIAKNIQYF,TGTGCCAGCAGTGAGACCGGGACAGGGATAGCCAAAAACATTCAGTACTTC,TRBD1,-,TRBJ2-4,TRBV25-1
CASFGLYEQYF,TGTGCCAGTTTCGGTTTGTACGAGCAGTACTTC,-,-,TRBJ2-7,TRBV28
CAGGQGWLNTEAFF,TGTGCCGGGGGGCAGGGGTGGCTGAACACTGAAGCTTTCTTT,-,-,TRBJ1-1,TRBV7-9
CASSLLPSSSGANVLTF,TGCGCCAGCAGCTTACTTCCATCTAGCTCTGGGGCCAACGTCCTGACTTTC,-,-,TRBJ2-6,TRBV5-1
CASSLAFGTIYNEQFF,TGTGCCAGCAGCTTAGCCTTTGGGACCATCTACAATGAGCAGTTCTTC,-,once,TRBJ2-1,TRBV7-9
CASSSPGRENEKLFF,TGTGCCAGCAGTTCCCCAGGGCGCGAGAATGAAAAACTGTTTTTT,-,once,TRBJ1-4,TRBV28
CASSLVALDNEKLFF,TGTGCCAGCAGCTTAGTTGCCTTAGATAATGAAAAACTGTTTTTT,-,-,TRBJ1-4,TRBV7-2
CASNVLGTSNEQFF,TGCGCCAGCAACGTGCTTGGGACTAGCAATGAGCAGTTCTTC,TRBD2,-,TRBJ2-1,TRBV5-1
CASSLYLTGVNQPQHF,TGTGCCAGCAGTTTATACTTGACAGGGGTCAATCAGCCCCAGCATTTT,TRBD1,-,TRBJ1-5,TRBV28
CASSPPDPDGNTIYF,TGTGCCAGCTCACCACCGGACCCGGACGGAAACACCATATATTTT,-,once,TRBJ1-3,TRBV18
CASSLADYMNTEAFF,TGTGCCAGCAGCTTAGCAGATTATATGAACACTGAAGCTTTCTTT,-,-,TRBJ1-1,TRBV27
CASSATLGGAYNEQFF,TGCGCCAGCAGCGCGACCTTAGGGGGCGCCTACAATGAGCAGTTCTTC,TRBD1,once,TRBJ2-1,TRBV5-1
CASSSGTSGSDEQYF,TGTGCCAGCAGCTCCGGGACTAGCGGGAGTGACGAGCAGTACTTC,TRBD2,-,TRBJ2-7,TRBV7-6
CASRDRGDYGYTF,TGTGCCAGTCGGGACAGGGGTGACTATGGCTACACCTTC,TRBD1,-,TRBJ1-2,TRBV19
CASSPIWYQETQYF,TGTGCCAGCAGCCCCATATGGTACCAAGAGACCCAGTACTTC,-,-,TRBJ2-5,TRBV7-3
CASSFSGDRYNEQFF,TGTGCCAGCAGCTTCTCGGGGGACAGGTACAATGAGCAGTTCTTC,TRBD1,-,TRBJ2-1,TRBV5-6
CASSDRGYFSGANVLTF,TGTGCCAGTAGCGACAGGGGTTACTTCTCTGGGGCCAACGTCCTGACTTTC,TRBD1,-,TRBJ2-6,TRBV19
CSVGGSGTTLQQCF,TGCAGCGTTGGAGGTAGCGGAACAACTTTACAGCAGTGCTTC,-,-,TRBJ2-7,TRBV29-1
CASTFTRDSSLPQYF,TGTGCCAGCACCTTTACTCGGGATTCCTCTCTACCCCAGTATTTT,-,-,TRBJ2-3,TRBV2
CASSPRDRAYNEQFF,TGTGCCAGCAGCCCGCGGGACAGGGCGTACAATGAGCAGTTCTTC,TRBD1,-,TRBJ2-1,TRBV7-3
CSARAGDEKLFF,TGCAGCGCCCGGGCAGGGGATGAAAAACTGTTTTTT,-,-,TRBJ1-4,TRBV29-1
CASSLKNTPSYNEQFF,TGTGCCAGCAGCTTAAAGAACACACCCTCCTACAATGAGCAGTTCTTC,-,-,TRBJ2-1,TRBV7-3
CASSPTGVPYEQYF,TGTGCCAGCAGCCCTACAGGGGTCCCCTACGAGCAGTACTTC,TRBD1,-,TRBJ2-7,TRBV7-9
CAWSVRAEGETQYF,TGTGCCTGGAGTGTACGGGCGGAGGGGGAGACCCAGTACTTC,-,-,TRBJ2-5,TRBV30
CAWNDGIGSGETQYF,TGTGCCTGGAACGACGGTATAGGGTCAGGAGAGACCCAGTACTTC,-,-,TRBJ2-5,TRBV30
CAISESLGKGTVQPQHF,TGTGCCATCAGTGAGTCGTTGGGAAAGGGTACCGTTCAGCCCCAGCATTTT,-,-,TRBJ1-5,TRBV10-3
CASSLNRGDDEQFF,TGCGCCAGCAGCTTAAACAGGGGGGATGATGAGCAGTTCTTC,TRBD1,few,TRBJ2-1,TRBV5-1
CASVTVSRSAYTF,TGTGCCAGCGTCACGGTCTCCCGAAGCGCCTACACCTTC,-,-,TRBJ1-2,TRBV28
CASSLGTVENEKLFF,TGTGCCAGCAGCTTGGGGACAGTAGAAAATGAAAAACTGTTTTTT,TRBD1,-,TRBJ1-4,TRBV7-9
CASSLPNRGQFF,TGTGCCAGCAGCTTACCCAACAGGGGGCAGTTCTTC,TRBD1,-,TRBJ2-1,TRBV7-2
CASRRTGGEEKLFF,TGTGCCAGCAGACGGACAGGGGGCGAGGAAAAACTGTTTTTT,TRBD1,-,TRBJ1-4,TRBV28
CASSLGFSNQPQHF,TGCGCCAGCAGCTTGGGTTTTAGCAATCAGCCCCAGCATTTT,-,once,TRBJ1-5,TRBV5-1
CASSLVAGGLEQYF,TGCGCCAGCAGCTTGGTGGCGGGGGGGCTCGAGCAGTACTTC,TRBD2,-,TRBJ2-7,TRBV5-1
CSVESQGAYGYTF,TGCAGCGTTGAAAGTCAGGGGGCATATGGCTACACCTTC,TRBD1,-,TRBJ1-2,TRBV29-1
CAARTRGRETQYF,TGTGCCGCCCGCACCCGGGGGCGGGAGACCCAGTACTTC,-,once,TRBJ2-5,TRBV28
CASSSNHEQYF,TGTGCCAGCAGTTCTAACCACGAGCAGTACTTC,-,-,TRBJ2-7,TRBV6-5
CASHSGGSSYNEQFF,TGCGCCAGCCATAGTGGCGGGAGCTCCTACAATGAGCAGTTCTTC,TRBD2,-,TRBJ2-1,TRBV5-1
CSVEQGTDTQYF,TGCAGCGTTGAGCAGGGCACAGATACGCAGTATTTT,-,-,TRBJ2-3,TRBV29-1
CASSYRQDGRGYTF,TGTGCCAGCAGTTACCGACAGGATGGTCGTGGCTACACCTTC,-,-,TRBJ1-2,TRBV6-5
CASSLGRGQSSNTEAFF,TGTGCCAGCAGCTTGGGCAGGGGCCAAAGTTCGAACACTGAAGCTTTCTTT,-,-,TRBJ1-1,TRBV5-4
CASIAGNEQFF,TGTGCCAGCATAGCGGGAAATGAGCAGTTCTTC,TRBD2,-,TRBJ2-1,TRBV25-1
CASSIDREYGYTF,TGTGCCAGTAGTATAGACAGGGAGTATGGCTACACCTTC,-,-,TRBJ1-2,TRBV19
CATRSFRDGLYEQYF,TGTGCCACCAGATCCTTCCGGGACGGATTATACGAGCAGTACTTC,-,-,TRBJ2-7,TRBV19
CAIRGQGFANSPLHF,TGTGCCATCAGGGGACAGGGGTTCGCCAATTCACCCCTCCACTTT,TRBD1,-,TRBJ1-6,TRBV10-3
CASSLAGFTDTQYF,TGTGCCAGCAGCTTAGCGGGCTTCACAGATACGCAGTATTTT,-,-,TRBJ2-3,TRBV7-3
CASGTTGNTIYF,TGTGCCAGCGGCACGACTGGAAACACCATATATTTT,-,-,TRBJ1-3,TRBV28
CASSRQGAVISF,TGTGCCAGCAGTAGACAGGGGGCAGTCATCAGTTTC,TRBD1,-,TRBJ1-2,TRBV27